This TCR beta chain was identified in a study of blood T cell repertoires in COVID-19. The CDR3 extends over 15 amino acids. Trimming stripped 5 bases from V and 3 bases from J, with 14 bases between. Per the germline V gene, CDR1 is SGHVS and CDR2 is FQNEAQ. Adults between about 18 and 95 years of age took part from some 25 US areas. The protocol was immunoSEQ multiplex PCR, while the TCRdb copy is restricted to in-frame clones and leaves out a portion. This sample has under 300,000 clones; under 95% occur once, and the top ten carry 1.5% to 2%. The V call is TRBV7-8, the J call TRBJ1-5; D call uncertain. The TCR originated in a woman under 30 who had recovered from COVID-19. Sequenced sample: PBMCs or T cells enriched from blood (not recorded which). Here the CDR3 reads CASSKTRNPNQPQHF. CDR3 DNA sequence: TGTGCCAGCAGCAAAACACGTAACCCCAATCAGCCCCAGCATTTT.